This T cell receptor (beta chain) is from a study of blood T cell repertoires in COVID-19. As for the study in general: Samples of COVID-19 (acute and convalescent) were obtained from the United States, Italy and Spain. T cells, B-cell-depleted T cells, or PBMCs supplied cDNA or gDNA.

Per the original methods: Using reference gene primer amplification, nucleated cell counts were estimated. The data were produced by immunoSEQ multiplex PCR, yet TCRdb's version contains in-frame clones alone and is incomplete. V and J calls and clone size are as listed in that table; D and trimming were resolved from the DNA. This table has some 260,000 clones, about 80% appearing once. Recruitment covered 20 to 25 US areas and drew participants whose ages spanned about 18 to 90 years. The CDR3 is 15 amino acids. The V gene's germline CDR1 is MNHEY and CDR2 SVGAGI. The V segment lost 6 bases and the J segment 9 bases; nucleotides outside the gene matches: 10.

The chain uses TRBV6-5 and TRBJ2-1, with 11 bases fitting TRBD2. The sequenced sample consisted of PBMCs or T cells enriched from blood (not recorded which). This clonotype was sampled from a man aged 25 to 40 with acute COVID-19. CDR3 sequence reads: CASSPLAGALGEQFF. CDR3 in DNA: TGTGCCAGCAGCCCACTAGCGGGAGCACTGGGTGAGCAGTTCTTC.